Reported below is one T cell receptor (beta chain). Its antigen target is currently unknown. No per-base quality is available; no much larger clone lies one base away. The donors belonged to the validation cohort of over a hundred subjects, which was separate from the approximately 660-subject first cohort. The cysteine opens and the phenylalanine closes a CDR3 of 16 amino acids. Solely the CDR3 DNA is kept, with 48 bases framed from the first base. Compared with germline, V lacks 1 base and J lacks 0 bases; bases without a gene match: 6. From a lookup of the germline V gene, CDR1 and CDR2 are LGHNA and YNFKEQ. This sample stems from a study of cytomegalovirus exposure and HLA in healthy donors (dated by TCRdb to 2015 to 2018). In the study overall: The 700 or so repertoires of the first cohort and the roughly 110 validation repertoires were produced on the same platform, according to a later analysis. To predict cytomegalovirus infection status, the study brought together high-throughput TCR immunosequencing, statistical association of individual TCRs with disease status, and machine learning. The study was designed to test whether signatures of past pathogen exposure could be identified by cataloging public T cell receptors. A separate validation cohort of 100 to 150 different subjects was used in addition to the roughly 700-subject first cohort.

The method behind the library was the immunoSEQ multiplex PCR assay. Concerning the study's data processing: A statistical classification framework was built for diagnosing cytomegalovirus status from the catalog of TCR beta chain sequences. TCRdb mirrors the immuneACCESS table, restricted to in-frame sequences. Some clones are absent from its copies; in checked studies, under half trace to an unresolved V gene, and the reason for the others is unknown. That table furnishes V, J and clone size, whereas the DNA furnished D and trimming. The sample table records roughly 240,000 clones; around nine tenths of these occur just once. Clones ranked in the top ten supply around 2.6% of the sample. Points the paper makes about the study in general: A later analysis lacked HLA typing for the validation cohort, so it scored co-occurrence in that cohort across all 120 repertoires. A few of the identified cytomegalovirus-associated TCR beta chains were confirmed in vitro to be specific for cytomegalovirus antigens. The study gave a list of 150 to 200 TCR beta chains associated with cytomegalovirus. Most TCR sequences were seen in very few donors, while some public TCRs were found in many individuals. The authors suggested that the approach could potentially be extended to other disease states and immunological phenotypes. Subsequent analysis determined that TCRs grouped into clusters in the first cohort also showed a tendency toward co-occurrence across the 120 or so validation repertoires, and approximately 94% of cluster scores exceeded 0. The classifier was reported to diagnose cytomegalovirus status with high specificity and sensitivity in both the original and validation cohorts.

The source is a man younger than 30 in good health and CMV-seronegative. Sequencing input: PBMCs. The chain employs TRBV4-2 and TRBJ2-7; TRBD2 aligns with 7 central bases. The CDR3 in this case is CASSQGAGGSSYEQYF. The DNA sequence follows: TGTGCCAGCAGCCAAGGAGCCGGGGGGAGCTCCTACGAGCAGTACTTC.